The text below deals with one TCR beta chain. CDR3 length: 14 residues. V shed 8 bases and J shed 0 bases, with 13 bases lying between them. Germline V gene lookup returns CDR1 LNHDA and CDR2 SQIVND (reference sequence). Clones were sequenced by immunoSEQ multiplex PCR, and TCRdb holds only the in-frame ones, with some missing. The sample includes 850,000 to 1,200,000 clones, about 75% of them seen just once. The record originates from a study of shared clonotypes between healthy human individuals. The V and J genes are TRBV19 and TRBJ1-1; D might be TRBD1 (6 bases). The source is a man between 18 and 29 years old in good health. Material for sequencing was memory CD4+ T cells sorted from blood. Subset indicated: CD45RA-negative fraction. The CDR3 DNA reads TGTGCCAGTCACGGTGGGACAATGAACACTGAAGCTTTCTTT. Translated: CASHGGTMNTEAFF.